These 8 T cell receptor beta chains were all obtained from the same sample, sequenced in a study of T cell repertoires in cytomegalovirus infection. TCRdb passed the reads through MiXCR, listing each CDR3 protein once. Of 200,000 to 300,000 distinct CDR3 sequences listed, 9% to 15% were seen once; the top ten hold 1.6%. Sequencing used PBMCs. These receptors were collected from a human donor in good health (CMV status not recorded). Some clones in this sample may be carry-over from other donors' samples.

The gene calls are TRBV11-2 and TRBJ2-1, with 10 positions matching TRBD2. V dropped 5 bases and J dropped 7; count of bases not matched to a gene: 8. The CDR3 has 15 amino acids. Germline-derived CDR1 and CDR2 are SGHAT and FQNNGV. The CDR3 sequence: CASSPGLARGNEQFF. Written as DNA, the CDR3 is TGTGCCAGCAGCCCGGGACTAGCGCGGGGGAATGAGCAGTTCTTC.

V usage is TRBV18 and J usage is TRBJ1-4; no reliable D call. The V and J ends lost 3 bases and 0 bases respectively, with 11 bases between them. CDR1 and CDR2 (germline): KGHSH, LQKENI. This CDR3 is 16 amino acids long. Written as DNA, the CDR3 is TGTGCCAGCTCACCTCGGGGAGTTGCAACTAATGAAAAACTGTTTTTT. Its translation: CASSPRGVATNEKLFF.

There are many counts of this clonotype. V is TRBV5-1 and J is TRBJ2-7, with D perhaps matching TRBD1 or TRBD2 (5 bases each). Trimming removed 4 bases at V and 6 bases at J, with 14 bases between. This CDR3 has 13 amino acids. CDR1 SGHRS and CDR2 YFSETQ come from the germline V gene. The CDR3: CASSQGTSREQYF. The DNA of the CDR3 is TGCGCCAGCAGCCAAGGGACCTCCCGCGAGCAGTACTTC. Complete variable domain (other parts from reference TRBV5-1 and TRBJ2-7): KAGVTQTPRYLIKTRGQQVTLSCSPISGHRSVSWYQQTPGQGLQFLFEYFSETQRNKGNFPGRFSGRQFSNSRSEMNVSTLELGDSALYLCASSQGTSREQYFGPGTRLTVT.

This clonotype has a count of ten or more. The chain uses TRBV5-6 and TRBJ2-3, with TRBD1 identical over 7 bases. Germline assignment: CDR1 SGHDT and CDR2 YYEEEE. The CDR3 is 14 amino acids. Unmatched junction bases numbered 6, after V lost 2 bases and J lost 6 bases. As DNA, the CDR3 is TGTGCCAGCAGCTTCGGACAGGATCGGGATACGCAGTATTTT. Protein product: CASSFGQDRDTQYF.

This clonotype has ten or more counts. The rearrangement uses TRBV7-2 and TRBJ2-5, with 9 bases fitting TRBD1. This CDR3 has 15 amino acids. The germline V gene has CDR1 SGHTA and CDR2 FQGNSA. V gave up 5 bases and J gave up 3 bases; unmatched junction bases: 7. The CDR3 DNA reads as TGTGCCAGCAGCGTACCGGGACAGGGAAAAGAGACCCAGTACTTC. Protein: CASSVPGQGKETQYF.

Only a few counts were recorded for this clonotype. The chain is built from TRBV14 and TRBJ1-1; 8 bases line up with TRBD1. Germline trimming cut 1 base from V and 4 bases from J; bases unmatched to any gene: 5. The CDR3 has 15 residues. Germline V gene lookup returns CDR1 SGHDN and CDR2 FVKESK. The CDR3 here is CASSQVDRDGTEAFF. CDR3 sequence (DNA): TGTGCCAGCAGCCAAGTGGACAGGGACGGCACTGAAGCTTTCTTT.

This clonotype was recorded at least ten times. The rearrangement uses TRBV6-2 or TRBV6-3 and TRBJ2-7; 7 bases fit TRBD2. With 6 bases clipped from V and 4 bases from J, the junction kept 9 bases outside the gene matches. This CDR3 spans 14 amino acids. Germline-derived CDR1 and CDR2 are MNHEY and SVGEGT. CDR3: CASRRTSDIYEQYF. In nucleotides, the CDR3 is TGTGCCAGCAGACGGACTAGTGATATTTACGAGCAGTACTTC.

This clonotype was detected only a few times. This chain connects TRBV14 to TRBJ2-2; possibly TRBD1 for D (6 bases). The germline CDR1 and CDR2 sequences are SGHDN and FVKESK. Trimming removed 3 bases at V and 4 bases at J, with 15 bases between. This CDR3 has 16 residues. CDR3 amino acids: CASSQGDTVSTGELFF. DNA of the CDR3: TGTGCCAGCAGCCAGGGGGACACTGTAAGCACCGGGGAGCTGTTTTTT.